These 13 T cell receptor beta chains originate from one sample sequenced in a study of shared clonotypes between healthy human individuals. Generated by immunoSEQ multiplex PCR, the TCRdb table keeps only in-frame clones and is missing some. The sample consists of a few million clones, around 90% of them appearing once. Source material: naive CD4+ T cells from PBMCs. Stated subset: CD45RA+ positively selected. These TCRs come from a man between 18 and 29 years old in good health. Some clones in this sample may be carry-over from other donors' samples.

The rearrangement joins TRBV28 to TRBJ2-6; D is unresolved. The V end was cut by 7 bases, the J end by 1 base, with 8 bases between. Per the germline V gene, CDR1 is MDHEN and CDR2 is SYDVKM. This CDR3 spans 14 amino acids. The CDR3 loop is CASTRSSGANVLTF. The DNA for the CDR3 is TGTGCCAGCACGCGGAGTTCTGGGGCCAACGTCCTGACTTTC. Filled out from reference TRBV28 and TRBJ2-6, the complete variable domain reads DVKVTQSSRYLVKRTGEKVFLECVQDMDHENMFWYRQDPGLGLRLIYFSYDVKMKEKGDIPEGYSVSREKKERFSLILESASTNQTSMYLCASTRSSGANVLTFGAGSRLTVL.

This clone was picked up one time. The rearrangement joins TRBV5-1 to TRBJ2-2; 8 bases align to TRBD2. The CDR3 covers 14 residues. The ends lost 4 bases at V and 6 bases at J; junction bases unmatched: 5. Germline CDR1 reads SGHRS; CDR2 reads YFSETQ. CDR3 coding DNA: TGCGCCAGCAGCCCCGGGGGGGGCGCCGGGGAGCTGTTTTTT. It is translated as CASSPGGGAGELFF.

V and J are TRBV7-6 and TRBJ2-5, with D perhaps TRBD1 (6 bases). The germline V and J ends were trimmed by 5 bases and 10 bases, with 14 bases remaining between them. This CDR3 contains 12 residues. Germline assignment: CDR1 SGHVS and CDR2 FNYEAQ. CDR3 residues: CASSLDSNIQYF. CDR3 coding DNA: TGTGCCAGCAGCCTGGACAGTAACATCCAGTACTTC.

As regards this clone: Other DNA sequences in the same sample also yield this CDR3. The V gene is TRBV7-9, the J gene TRBJ1-5; no clear D gene. Germline V CDR1 and CDR2: SEHNR, FQNEAQ (reference sequence). Deletions cut 1 base from V and 7 bases from J, with 8 bases between. The CDR3 is made up of 13 amino acids. This CDR3 reads CASSLVGGQPQHF. CDR3 nucleotides: TGTGCCAGCAGCTTAGTGGGTGGGCAGCCCCAGCATTTT.

The chain uses TRBV27 and TRBJ1-1, with TRBD1 matching 9 bases. V shed 5 bases and J 3 bases; nucleotides not matched to a gene: 16. Germline CDR1 and CDR2: MNHEY and SMNVEV (reference sequence). The CDR3 loop spans 18 amino acids. The CDR3 spells CASSPPPGQGSWYTEAFF. DNA of the CDR3: TGTGCCAGCAGTCCCCCACCGGGACAGGGATCTTGGTACACTGAAGCTTTCTTT.

Concerning this clone itself: This sample includes further DNA sequences coding for the same CDR3. This chain connects TRBV27 to TRBJ1-5; 7 bases agree with TRBD1. The CDR3 totals 14 residues. With V trimmed by 8 bases and J by 3 bases, 7 bases remained unmatched. Per germline, CDR1 MNHEY and CDR2 SMNVEV (reference sequence). CDR3 in amino acids: CASGRQGVNQPQHF. For the CDR3, the DNA is TGTGCCAGCGGTAGACAGGGAGTCAATCAGCCCCAGCATTTT.

This chain connects TRBV25-1 to TRBJ2-1; 7 bases fit TRBD2. The CDR3 runs 15 residues. Germline V gives CDR1 MGHDK, CDR2 SYGVNS. The V segment lost 1 base and the J segment 7 bases; nucleotides outside the gene matches: 7. The DNA for the CDR3 is TGTGCCAGCAGTGAATTGGGGGGAGGGCCGAATGAGCAGTTCTTC. Its protein product is CASSELGGGPNEQFF.

The chain has TRBV4-2 and TRBJ2-7; 8 nucleotides line up with TRBD1. Germline CDR1 LGHNA, CDR2 YNFKEQ. The CDR3 consists of 15 residues. Germline trimming cut 0 bases from V and 3 bases from J; bases unmatched to any gene: 4. CDR3 in DNA: TGTGCCAGCAGCCAAGAAAGACAGGGGATCTACGAGCAGTACTTC. This sequence encodes CASSQERQGIYEQYF.

V gene TRBV28 combines with J gene TRBJ2-7; D is perhaps TRBD1 or TRBD2 (6 bases each). Germline loops: CDR1 MDHEN, CDR2 SYDVKM. This CDR3 is 15 amino acids long. V dropped 5 bases and J dropped 0 bases, with 14 bases sitting between them. The CDR3: CASSRDMGGSYEQYF. In DNA form, the CDR3 reads TGTGCCAGCAGTCGGGACATGGGGGGCTCCTACGAGCAGTACTTC.

This clone appeared once. The chain links TRBV7-9 to TRBJ1-1; tentatively, D is TRBD1 (6 bases). CDR3 length equals 17 residues. Germline CDR1 is SEHNR and CDR2 is FQNEAQ (reference sequence). With 5 bases removed from V and 2 bases from J, the gap between germline ends came to 21 bases. The chain's CDR3 is CASSPRGVSNLNTEAFF. The CDR3 DNA sequence: TGTGCCAGCAGCCCCAGGGGCGTTTCTAACTTAAACACTGAAGCTTTCTTT.

The chain joins TRBV29-1 to TRBJ2-2; D is unclear. Per germline, CDR1 SQVTM and CDR2 ANQGSEA. The V gene lost 3 bases and the J gene lost 2 bases, with 7 bases spanning the gap. CDR3 length: 13 residues. CDR3 residues: CSVESGNTGELFF. The CDR3 nucleotides read TGCAGCGTTGAGTCAGGCAACACCGGGGAGCTGTTTTTT.

The V call is TRBV27, the J call TRBJ1-2; D is perhaps TRBD1 (5 bases). Trimming shortened V by 10 bases and J by 0 bases, and 24 bases separated the two germline ends. The V gene's germline CDR1 is MNHEY and CDR2 SMNVEV (reference sequence). There are 17 residues in the CDR3. CDR3 sequence: CATRMLTQAGPNYGYTF. The CDR3 DNA reads TGTGCCACAAGAATGTTAACACAGGCAGGTCCTAACTATGGCTACACCTTC.

This clone was found once. The J gene is TRBJ2-2, the V gene TRBV9; tentative D call: TRBD1 (5 bases). This CDR3 region has 15 residues. Trimming cost V 4 bases and J 3 bases, with 13 bases left between them. CDR1 SGDLS and CDR2 YYNGEE come from the germline V gene. For the CDR3, the DNA is TGTGCCAGCAGCCGATCCTCCAGGGACACCGGGGAGCTGTTTTTT. Its protein product is CASSRSSRDTGELFF.